The entry below gives a single T cell receptor (beta chain) sequence along with its context. This sample is drawn from a study of OX40 agonist ivuxolimab in advanced cancers. Sequenced by immunoSEQ multiplex PCR; TCRdb stores in-frame clones only, minus some. The sample holds 90,000 or so clones; approximately 89% are singletons and the top ten take 0.33%. Samples of blood were obtained at baseline, on cycle 4 day 1, and on cycle 7 day 1. The CDR3 covers 13 residues. With V trimmed by 3 bases and J by 11 bases, 6 bases remained unmatched. From germline, CDR1 is GTSNPN and CDR2 SVGIG (reference sequence).

J is TRBJ2-7 and V is TRBV30; TRBD2 matches 14 bases. This TCR was recovered from an adult with an advanced solid tumor such as melanoma, head and neck, liver or kidney cancer. The sample was CD4+ or CD8+ T cells sorted from blood, taken in a trial of the OX40 agonist ivuxolimab. The CDR3 nucleotides read TGTGCCTGGAGAGGGACTAGCGGGGGATCTAAGTACTTC. The encoded protein is CAWRGTSGGSKYF.